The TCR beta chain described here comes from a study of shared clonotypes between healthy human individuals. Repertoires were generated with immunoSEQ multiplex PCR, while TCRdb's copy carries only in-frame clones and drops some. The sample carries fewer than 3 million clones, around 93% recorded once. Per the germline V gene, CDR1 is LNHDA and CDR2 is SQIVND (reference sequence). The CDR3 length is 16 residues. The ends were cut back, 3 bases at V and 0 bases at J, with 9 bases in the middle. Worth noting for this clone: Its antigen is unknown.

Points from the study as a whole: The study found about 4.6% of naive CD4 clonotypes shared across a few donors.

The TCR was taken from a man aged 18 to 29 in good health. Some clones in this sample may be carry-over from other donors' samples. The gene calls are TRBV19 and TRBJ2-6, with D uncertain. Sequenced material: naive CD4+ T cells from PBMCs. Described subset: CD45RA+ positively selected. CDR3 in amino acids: CASSILTFSGANVLTF. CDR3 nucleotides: TGTGCCAGTAGTATCCTAACTTTCTCTGGGGCCAACGTCCTGACTTTC.